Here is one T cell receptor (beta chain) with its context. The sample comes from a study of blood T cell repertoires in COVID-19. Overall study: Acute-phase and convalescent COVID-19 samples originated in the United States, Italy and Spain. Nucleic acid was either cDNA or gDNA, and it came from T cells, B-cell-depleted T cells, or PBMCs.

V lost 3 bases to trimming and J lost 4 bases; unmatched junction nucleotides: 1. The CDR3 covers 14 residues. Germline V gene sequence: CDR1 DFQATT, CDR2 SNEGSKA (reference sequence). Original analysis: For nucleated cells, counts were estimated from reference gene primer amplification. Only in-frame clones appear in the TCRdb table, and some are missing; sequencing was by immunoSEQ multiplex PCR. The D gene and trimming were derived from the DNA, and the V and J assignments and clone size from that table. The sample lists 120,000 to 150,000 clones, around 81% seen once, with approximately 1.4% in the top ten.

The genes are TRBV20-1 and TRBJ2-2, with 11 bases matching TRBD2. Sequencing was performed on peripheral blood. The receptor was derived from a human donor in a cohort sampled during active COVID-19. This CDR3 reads CSASGTSGTGELFF. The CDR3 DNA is TGCAGTGCTAGTGGGACTAGCGGCACCGGGGAGCTGTTTTTT.